This is a list of T cell receptor beta chains from one sample in a study of shared clonotypes between healthy human individuals. TCRdb's table, derived via immunoSEQ multiplex PCR, lists solely in-frame clones and lacks some. This sample has 1.5 million to 2.5 million clones, with approximately 95% found just once. Sequencing input: naive CD8+ T cells sorted from blood. Receptors were obtained from a man aged 18 to 29 in good health. Each CDR3 is given with its conserved first and last residue. The D gene is left open where the match is weak.

CDR3 DNA,CDR3 protein,D gene,J gene,V gene
TGTGCCATCAGTGGGGACTGGAACACTGAAGCTTTCTTT,CAISGDWNTEAFF,NA,TRBJ1-1,TRBV10-3
TGTGCCAGCAGCTTGAGCACGGGAGGGTTAGAGACCCAGTACTTC,CASSLSTGGLETQYF,TRBD2,TRBJ2-5,TRBV7-9
TGTGCCAGCAGCGCGGGGGCGGGTTACAATGAGCAGTTCTTC,CASSAGAGYNEQFF,NA,TRBJ2-1,TRBV5-4
TGTGCCAGCAGCCCCTCTGGGGGGCTGGGTGGGGCCAACGTCCTGACTTTC,CASSPSGGLGGANVLTF,NA,TRBJ2-6,TRBV9
TGTGCCAGCAGTTTTTCCGGCTCCTACGAGCAGTACTTC,CASSFSGSYEQYF,NA,TRBJ2-7,TRBV27
TGTGCCAGCAGCTTGGGAGTTTGGGACAGGGACTCCGAGCAGTACTTC,CASSLGVWDRDSEQYF,TRBD1,TRBJ2-7,TRBV5-8
TGTGCCAGCAGGGAAGGACTGTCTGGCCACAATGAGCAGTTCTTC,CASREGLSGHNEQFF,NA,TRBJ2-1,TRBV13
TGTGCCAGCAGCCCAGGGACAGCAACTAGCACAGATACGCAGTATTTT,CASSPGTATSTDTQYF,TRBD1,TRBJ2-3,TRBV11-2
TGTGCTAGTGGTTTGTCCCCCGGGACTATCAATGAGCAGTTCTTC,CASGLSPGTINEQFF,TRBD2,TRBJ2-1,TRBV12-5
TGTGCCAGCAGCGCCGGACTAGCGGCCACCGGGGAGCTGTTTTTT,CASSAGLAATGELFF,TRBD2,TRBJ2-2,TRBV7-6